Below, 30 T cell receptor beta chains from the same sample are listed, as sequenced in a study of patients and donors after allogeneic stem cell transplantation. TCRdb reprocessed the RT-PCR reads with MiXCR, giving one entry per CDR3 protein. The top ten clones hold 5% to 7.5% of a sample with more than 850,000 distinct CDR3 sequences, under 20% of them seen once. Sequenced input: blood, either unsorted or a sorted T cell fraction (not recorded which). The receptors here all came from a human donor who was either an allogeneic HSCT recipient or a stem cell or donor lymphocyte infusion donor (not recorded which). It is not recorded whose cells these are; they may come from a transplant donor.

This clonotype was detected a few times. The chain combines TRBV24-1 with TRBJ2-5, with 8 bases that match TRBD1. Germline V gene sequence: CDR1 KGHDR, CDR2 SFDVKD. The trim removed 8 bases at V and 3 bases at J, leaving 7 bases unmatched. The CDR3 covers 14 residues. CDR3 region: CATTPAGGEETQYF. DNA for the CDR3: TGTGCCACCACCCCTGCAGGGGGCGAAGAGACCCAGTACTTC.

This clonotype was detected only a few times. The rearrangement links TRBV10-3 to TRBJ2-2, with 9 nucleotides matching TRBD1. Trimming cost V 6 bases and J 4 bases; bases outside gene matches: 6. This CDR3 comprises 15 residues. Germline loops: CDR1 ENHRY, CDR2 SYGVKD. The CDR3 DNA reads TGTGCCATCAGCCCGACAGGGGGAGGCACCGGGGAGCTGTTTTTT. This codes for CAISPTGGGTGELFF.

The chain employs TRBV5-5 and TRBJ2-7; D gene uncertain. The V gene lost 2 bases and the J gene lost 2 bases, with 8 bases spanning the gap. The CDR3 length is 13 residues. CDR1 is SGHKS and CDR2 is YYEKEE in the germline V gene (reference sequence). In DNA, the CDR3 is TGTGCCAGCAGCTTCGGTCCCGCCTACGAGCAGTACTTC. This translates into CASSFGPAYEQYF.

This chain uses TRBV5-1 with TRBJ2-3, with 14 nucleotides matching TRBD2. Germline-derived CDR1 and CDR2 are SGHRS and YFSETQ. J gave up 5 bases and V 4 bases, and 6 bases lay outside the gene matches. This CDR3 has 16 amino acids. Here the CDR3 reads CASSPGLAGAIDTQYF. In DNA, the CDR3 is TGCGCCAGCAGCCCGGGACTAGCGGGAGCAATAGATACGCAGTATTTT.

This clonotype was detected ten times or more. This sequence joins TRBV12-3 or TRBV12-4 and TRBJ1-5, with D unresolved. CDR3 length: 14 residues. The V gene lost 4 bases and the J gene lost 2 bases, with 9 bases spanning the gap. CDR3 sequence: CASSYLGRNQPQHF. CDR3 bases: TGTGCCAGCAGTTACCTAGGTCGCAATCAGCCCCAGCATTTT.

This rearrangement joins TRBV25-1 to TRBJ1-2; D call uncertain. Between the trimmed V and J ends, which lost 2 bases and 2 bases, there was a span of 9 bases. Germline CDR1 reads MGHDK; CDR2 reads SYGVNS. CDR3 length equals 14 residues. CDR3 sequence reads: CASSELGTNYGYTF. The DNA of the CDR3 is TGTGCCAGCAGTGAACTCGGAACAAACTATGGCTACACCTTC.

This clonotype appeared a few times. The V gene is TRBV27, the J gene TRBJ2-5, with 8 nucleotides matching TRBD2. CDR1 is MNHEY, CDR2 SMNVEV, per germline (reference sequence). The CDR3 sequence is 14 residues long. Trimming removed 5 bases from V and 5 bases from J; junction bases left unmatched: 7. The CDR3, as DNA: TGTGCCAGCAGTCTGGGACTAGGCCGGGAGACCCAGTACTTC. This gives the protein CASSLGLGRETQYF.

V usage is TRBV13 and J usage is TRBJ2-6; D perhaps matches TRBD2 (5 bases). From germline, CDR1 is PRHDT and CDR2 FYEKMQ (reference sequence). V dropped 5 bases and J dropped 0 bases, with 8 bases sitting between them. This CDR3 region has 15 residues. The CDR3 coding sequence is TGTGCCAGCAGCACGGACTTCTCTGGGGCCAACGTCCTGACTTTC. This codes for CASSTDFSGANVLTF.

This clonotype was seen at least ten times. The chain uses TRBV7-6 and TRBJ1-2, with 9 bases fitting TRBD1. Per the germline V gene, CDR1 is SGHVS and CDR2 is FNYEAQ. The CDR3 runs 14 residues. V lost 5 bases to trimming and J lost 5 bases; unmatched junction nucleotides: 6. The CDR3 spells CASSPGTGQYGYTF. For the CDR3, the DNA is TGTGCCAGCAGCCCTGGGACAGGGCAGTATGGCTACACCTTC.

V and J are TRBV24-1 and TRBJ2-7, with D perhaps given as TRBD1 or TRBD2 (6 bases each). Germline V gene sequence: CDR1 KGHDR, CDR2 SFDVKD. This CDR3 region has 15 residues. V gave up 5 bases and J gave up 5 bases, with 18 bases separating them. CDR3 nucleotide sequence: TGTGCCACCAGTGCCAGGGGAGGCAGCAGCCACGAGCAGTACTTC. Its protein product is CATSARGGSSHEQYF.

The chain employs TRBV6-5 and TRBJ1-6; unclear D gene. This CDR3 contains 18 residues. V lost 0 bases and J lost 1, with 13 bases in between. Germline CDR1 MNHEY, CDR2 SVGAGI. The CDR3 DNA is TGTGCCAGCAGTTACTCTGGAGGGCCTGGTTCCTATAATTCACCCCTCCACTTT. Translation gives CASSYSGGPGSYNSPLHF.

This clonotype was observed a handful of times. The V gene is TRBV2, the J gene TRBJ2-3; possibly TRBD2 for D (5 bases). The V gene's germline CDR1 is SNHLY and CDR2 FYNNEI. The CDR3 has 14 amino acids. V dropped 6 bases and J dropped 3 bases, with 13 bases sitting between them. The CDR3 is CASRAHEGTDTQYF. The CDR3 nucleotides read TGTGCCAGCAGGGCCCACGAGGGTACAGATACGCAGTATTTT.

The CDR3 bases are TGCGCCAGCAGCTCGAACCCGGGGCTAGGGCAGTATTTT. The encoded protein is CASSSNPGLGQYF. The V call is TRBV5-1, the J call TRBJ2-3; the D gene could be TRBD1 or TRBD2 (5 bases each). Germline-derived CDR1 and CDR2 are SGHRS and YFSETQ. The V end lost 3 bases, the J end lost 11 bases, and 16 bases lay between the germline ends. The CDR3 is 13 amino acids.

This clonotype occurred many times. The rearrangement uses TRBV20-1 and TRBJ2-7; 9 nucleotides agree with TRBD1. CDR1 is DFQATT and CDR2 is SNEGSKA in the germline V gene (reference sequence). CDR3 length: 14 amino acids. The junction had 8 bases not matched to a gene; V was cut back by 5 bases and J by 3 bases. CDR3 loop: CSAEYGTGIYEQYF. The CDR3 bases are TGCAGTGCTGAATATGGGACAGGGATCTACGAGCAGTACTTC.

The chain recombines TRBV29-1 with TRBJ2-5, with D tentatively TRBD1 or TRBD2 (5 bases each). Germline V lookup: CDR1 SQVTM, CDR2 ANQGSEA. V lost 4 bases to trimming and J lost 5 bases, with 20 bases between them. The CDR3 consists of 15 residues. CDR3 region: CSVGGLGGNLETQYF. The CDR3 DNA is TGCAGCGTTGGGGGCCTTGGGGGAAATTTGGAGACCCAGTACTTC.

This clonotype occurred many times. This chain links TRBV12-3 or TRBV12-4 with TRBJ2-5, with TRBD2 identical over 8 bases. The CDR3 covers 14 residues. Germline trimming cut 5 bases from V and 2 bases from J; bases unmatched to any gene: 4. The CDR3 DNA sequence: TGTGCCAGCAGTACCGGGAGGGTTCAAGAGACCCAGTACTTC. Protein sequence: CASSTGRVQETQYF.

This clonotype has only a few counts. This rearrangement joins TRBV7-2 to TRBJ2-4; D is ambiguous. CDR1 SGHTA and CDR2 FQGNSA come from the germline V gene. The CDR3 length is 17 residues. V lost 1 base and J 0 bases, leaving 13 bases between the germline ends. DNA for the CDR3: TGTGCCAGCAGCTTAGATGGCCCTATATTAGCCAAAAACATTCAGTACTTC. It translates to CASSLDGPILAKNIQYF. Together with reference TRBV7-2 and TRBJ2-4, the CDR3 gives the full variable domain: GAGVSQSPSNKVTEKGKDVELRCDPISGHTALYWYRQSLGQGLEFLIYFQGNSAPDKSGLPSDRFSAERTGGSVSTLTIQRTQQEDSAVYLCASSLDGPILAKNIQYFGAGTRLSVL.

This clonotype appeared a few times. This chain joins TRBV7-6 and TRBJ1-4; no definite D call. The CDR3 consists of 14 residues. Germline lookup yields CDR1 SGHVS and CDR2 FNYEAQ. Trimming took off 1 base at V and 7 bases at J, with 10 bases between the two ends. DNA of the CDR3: TGTGCCAGCAGCTTAGATACCCGATCTGAAAAACTGTTTTTT. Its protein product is CASSLDTRSEKLFF.

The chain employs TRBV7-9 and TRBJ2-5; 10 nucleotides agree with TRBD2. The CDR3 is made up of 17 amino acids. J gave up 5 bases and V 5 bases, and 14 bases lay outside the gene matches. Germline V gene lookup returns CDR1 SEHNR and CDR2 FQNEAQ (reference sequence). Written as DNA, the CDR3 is TGTGCCAGCAGCCAAACGACCCCGGGACTAGCGATGGAGACCCAGTACTTC. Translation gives CASSQTTPGLAMETQYF.

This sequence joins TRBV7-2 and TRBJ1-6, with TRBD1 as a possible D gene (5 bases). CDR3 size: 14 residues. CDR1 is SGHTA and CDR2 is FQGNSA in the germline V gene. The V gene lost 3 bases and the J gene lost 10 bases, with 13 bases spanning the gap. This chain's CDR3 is CASSFRDLGSPLHF. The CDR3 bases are TGTGCCAGCAGCTTCCGGGACTTAGGATCACCCCTCCACTTT. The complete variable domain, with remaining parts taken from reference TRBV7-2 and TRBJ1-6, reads GAGVSQSPSNKVTEKGKDVELRCDPISGHTALYWYRQSLGQGLEFLIYFQGNSAPDKSGLPSDRFSAERTGGSVSTLTIQRTQQEDSAVYLCASSFRDLGSPLHFGNGTRLTVT.

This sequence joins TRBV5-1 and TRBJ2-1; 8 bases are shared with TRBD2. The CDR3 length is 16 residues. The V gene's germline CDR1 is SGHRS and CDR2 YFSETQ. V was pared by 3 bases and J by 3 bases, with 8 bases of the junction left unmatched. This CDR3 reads CASSSSPTSGYNEQFF. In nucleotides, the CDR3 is TGCGCCAGCAGCTCTTCCCCAACTAGCGGCTACAATGAGCAGTTCTTC.

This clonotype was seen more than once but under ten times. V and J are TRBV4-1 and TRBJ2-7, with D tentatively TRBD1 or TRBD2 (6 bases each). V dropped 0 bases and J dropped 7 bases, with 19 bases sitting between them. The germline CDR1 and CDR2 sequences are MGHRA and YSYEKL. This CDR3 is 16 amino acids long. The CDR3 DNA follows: TGCGCCAGCAGCCAAGATAGGTCCCAAGGGGGGATGGAGCAGTACTTC. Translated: CASSQDRSQGGMEQYF.

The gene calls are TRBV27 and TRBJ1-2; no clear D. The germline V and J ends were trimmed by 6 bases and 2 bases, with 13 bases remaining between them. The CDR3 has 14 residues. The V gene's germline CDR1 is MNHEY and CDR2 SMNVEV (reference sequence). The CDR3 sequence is CASRAGSANYGYTF. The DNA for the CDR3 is TGTGCCAGCAGGGCGGGCTCAGCCAACTATGGCTACACCTTC.

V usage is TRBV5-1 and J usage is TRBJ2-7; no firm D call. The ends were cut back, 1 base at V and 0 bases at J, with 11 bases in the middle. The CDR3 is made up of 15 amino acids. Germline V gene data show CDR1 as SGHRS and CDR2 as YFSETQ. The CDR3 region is CASSLTASSSYEQYF. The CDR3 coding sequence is TGCGCCAGCAGCTTGACAGCCAGTAGCTCCTACGAGCAGTACTTC.

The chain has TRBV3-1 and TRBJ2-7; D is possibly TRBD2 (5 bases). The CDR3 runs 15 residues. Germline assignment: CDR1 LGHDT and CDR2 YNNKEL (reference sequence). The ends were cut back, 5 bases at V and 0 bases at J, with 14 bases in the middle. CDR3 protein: CASSDYSGTSYEQYF. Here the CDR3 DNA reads TGTGCCAGCAGCGACTACAGCGGCACCTCCTACGAGCAGTACTTC.

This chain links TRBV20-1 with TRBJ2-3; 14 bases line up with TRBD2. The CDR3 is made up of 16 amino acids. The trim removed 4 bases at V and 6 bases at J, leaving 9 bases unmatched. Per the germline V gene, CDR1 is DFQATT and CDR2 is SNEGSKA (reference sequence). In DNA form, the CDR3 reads TGCAGTGCTACCAGACTAGCGGGAGGGACTCGGGATACGCAGTATTTT. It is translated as CSATRLAGGTRDTQYF.

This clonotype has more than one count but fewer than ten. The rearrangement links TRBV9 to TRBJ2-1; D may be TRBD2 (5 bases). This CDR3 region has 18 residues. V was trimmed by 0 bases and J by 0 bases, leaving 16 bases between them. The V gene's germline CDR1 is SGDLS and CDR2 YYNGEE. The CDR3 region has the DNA TGTGCCAGCAGCGTAGAGGGATGGGGAGCTTCCTCCTACAATGAGCAGTTCTTC. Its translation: CASSVEGWGASSYNEQFF.

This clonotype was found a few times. The CDR3 bases are TGCGCCAGCAGCCAAGGTGCCTCCCTGAACACTGAAGCTTTCTTT. This encodes CASSQGASLNTEAFF. V is TRBV4-1 and J is TRBJ1-1; D unclear. CDR1 MGHRA and CDR2 YSYEKL come from the germline V gene. V shed 1 base and J shed 0 bases, with 9 bases lying between them. The CDR3 totals 15 residues.

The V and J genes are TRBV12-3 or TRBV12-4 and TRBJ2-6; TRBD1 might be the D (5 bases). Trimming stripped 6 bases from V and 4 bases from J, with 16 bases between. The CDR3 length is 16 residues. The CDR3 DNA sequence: TGTGCCAGCAGCCTAATAGGGGCGGCGGGGGCCAACGTCCTGACTTTC. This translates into CASSLIGAAGANVLTF.

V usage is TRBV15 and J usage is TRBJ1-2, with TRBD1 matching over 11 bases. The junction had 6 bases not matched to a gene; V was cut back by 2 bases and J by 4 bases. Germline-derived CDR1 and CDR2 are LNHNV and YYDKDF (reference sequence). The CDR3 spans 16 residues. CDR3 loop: CATSRPKGTGGYGYTF. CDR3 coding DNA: TGTGCCACCAGCAGACCTAAGGGGACAGGGGGCTATGGCTACACCTTC.